Below are 25 T cell receptor beta chains sequenced from a single sample in a study of blood T cell repertoires in COVID-19. Profiled with immunoSEQ multiplex PCR; TCRdb holds only in-frame clones, not every one. The table has 60,000 or so clones, roughly 74% seen once. Sequenced material: peripheral blood. All receptors derive from a woman over 75 with acute or convalescent COVID-19.

The genes are TRBV6-4 and TRBJ2-2; weak D call: TRBD1 (5 bases). Germline CDR1 MRHNA, CDR2 SNTAGT. This CDR3 has 14 residues. V lost 6 bases and J 3 bases, leaving 11 bases between the germline ends. CDR3 protein: CASSLDRDTGELFF. The CDR3, as DNA: TGTGCCAGCAGCCTTGACAGAGACACCGGGGAGCTGTTTTTT.

The table lists this clone with many counts. This rearrangement joins TRBV7-2 to TRBJ2-2, with TRBD2 identical over 7 bases. V gave up 5 bases and J gave up 8 bases; unmatched junction bases: 8. In germline, CDR1 is SGHTA, CDR2 FQGNSA. There are 14 residues in the CDR3. The CDR3 DNA reads TGTGCCAGCAGCCGGGACTACCTTGGGGGGGAGCTGTTTTTT. This translates into CASSRDYLGGELFF.

This chain connects TRBV3-1 (or the pseudogene TRBV3-2) to TRBJ2-2, with D possibly TRBD1 on 5 matching bases. Germline CDR1 and CDR2: LGHDT and YNNKEL (reference sequence). Trimming removed 0 bases at V and 7 bases at J, with 12 bases between. CDR3 size: 15 residues. The CDR3 reads CASSQDLAGLGELFF. The CDR3 DNA is TGTGCCAGCAGCCAAGATCTTGCAGGGCTCGGGGAGCTGTTTTTT.

The V and J genes are TRBV2 and TRBJ2-3; D call uncertain. The CDR3 is 14 amino acids. Germline CDR1 reads SNHLY; CDR2 reads FYNNEI. V was pared by 3 bases and J by 0 bases, with 7 bases between. CDR3 residues: CASSDGLSTDTQYF. In DNA, the CDR3 is TGTGCCAGCAGTGATGGTCTAAGCACAGATACGCAGTATTTT.

This chain links TRBV11-3 with TRBJ2-7; D unclear. V was shortened by 2 bases and J by 3 bases, with 17 bases between the two germline ends. The CDR3 length is 16 residues. Germline V CDR1 and CDR2: SGHNT, YENEEA. CDR3 loop: CASSLTPSGSFYEQYF. For the CDR3, the DNA is TGTGCCAGCAGCTTAACGCCTTCGGGTTCGTTCTACGAGCAGTACTTC.

This clone occurred a few times. This chain uses TRBV24-1 with TRBJ2-1, with 10 bases matching TRBD2. With 1 base clipped from V and 3 bases from J, the junction kept 2 bases outside the gene matches. Per the germline V gene, CDR1 is KGHDR and CDR2 is SFDVKD. The CDR3 sequence is 16 residues long. The chain's CDR3 is CATSDLAGGFYNEQFF. The CDR3 DNA is TGTGCCACCAGTGATTTAGCGGGAGGGTTCTACAATGAGCAGTTCTTC.

The CDR3, as DNA: TGCGCCAGCAGTGAGGGCGGCCGGAACACTGAAGCTTTCTTT. Its protein product is CASSEGGRNTEAFF. The chain employs TRBV10-1 and TRBJ1-1; no clear D gene. Trimming cost V 2 bases and J 1 base, with 8 bases left between them. The CDR3 length is 14 residues. CDR1 WNHNN and CDR2 SYGVQD come from the germline V gene (reference sequence).

This clone was seen a single time. This chain connects TRBV11-1 to TRBJ1-2; D uncertain. Germline V CDR1 and CDR2: SGHAT, FQDESV (reference sequence). V was pared by 2 bases and J by 8 bases, with 15 bases between. The length of the CDR3 is 14 residues. The CDR3 DNA follows: TGTGCCAGCAGCTTACGAGGGCGAGGGAGAGGCTACACCTTC. It yields the protein CASSLRGRGRGYTF.

This clone is a singleton in its sample. The J gene is TRBJ2-1, the V gene TRBV20-1; D unclear. The V end lost 1 base, the J end lost 10 bases, and 5 bases lay between the germline ends. The CDR3 totals 10 residues. The germline V gene encodes CDR1 DFQATT and CDR2 SNEGSKA (reference sequence). CDR3 region: CSARVGEQFF. Written as DNA, the CDR3 is TGCAGTGCTAGAGTCGGGGAGCAGTTCTTC.

The rearrangement links TRBV28 to TRBJ2-7; 11 nucleotides match TRBD2. CDR1 and CDR2 from the germline V gene are MDHEN and SYDVKM. This CDR3 region has 16 residues. V was clipped by 4 bases and J by 4 bases; unmatched bases: 9. The CDR3 nucleotides read TGTGCCAGCAGTTCACCTACTAGCGGGAGAAGTTACGAGCAGTACTTC. It translates to CASSSPTSGRSYEQYF.

The V call is TRBV19, the J call TRBJ2-1; TRBD1 aligns across 8 bases. The trim removed 5 bases at V and 7 bases at J, leaving 7 bases unmatched. The CDR3 has 14 residues. Germline assignment: CDR1 LNHDA and CDR2 SQIVND (reference sequence). CDR3 sequence: CASSAIRTGNEQFF. The DNA of the CDR3 is TGTGCCAGTAGTGCGATTAGGACAGGGAATGAGCAGTTCTTC.

The chain couples TRBV28 to TRBJ2-2; 8 nucleotides align to TRBD2. Losses at the gene ends were 7 bases for V and 2 bases for J; bases not matched to a gene: 9. Germline CDR1 reads MDHEN; CDR2 reads SYDVKM. The length of the CDR3 is 16 residues. As DNA, the CDR3 is TGTGCCAGCAAGGGTACGGTAGCGGGAAACACCGGGGAGCTGTTTTTT. Encoded protein: CASKGTVAGNTGELFF.

This chain uses TRBV10-3 with TRBJ1-3; D not certain. Germline values: CDR1 ENHRY, CDR2 SYGVKD. The V and J ends lost 2 bases and 0 bases respectively, with 8 bases between them. This CDR3 spans 15 amino acids. The CDR3 nucleotides are TGTGCCATCAGTGAGAAAGCCCTCTCTGGAAACACCATATATTTT. Translated, it gives CAISEKALSGNTIYF.

J is TRBJ1-4 and V is TRBV7-9, with 11 bases fitting TRBD1. This CDR3 contains 15 residues. Germline V gene lookup returns CDR1 SEHNR and CDR2 FQNEAQ (reference sequence). The junction had 4 bases not matched to a gene; V was cut back by 3 bases and J by 7 bases. The CDR3 nucleotides read TGTGCCAGCAGCTTCAGGGACAGGGGGTTTGAAAAACTGTTTTTT. This gives the protein CASSFRDRGFEKLFF.

The chain employs TRBV18 and TRBJ2-1; maybe TRBD2 (6 bases). Trimming removed 3 bases from V and 7 bases from J, with 16 bases in between. Germline CDR1 is KGHSH and CDR2 is LQKENI. The CDR3 is 15 residues long. CDR3 DNA: TGTGCCAGCTCACCTGCCGGGAGTAGAGGGAATGAGCAGTTCTTC. Amino acids: CASSPAGSRGNEQFF.

The rearrangement joins TRBV5-4 to TRBJ2-5; 8 nucleotides line up with TRBD2. This CDR3 comprises 14 residues. The germline CDR1 and CDR2 sequences are SGHNT and YYREEE (reference sequence). The V and J ends lost 3 bases and 5 bases, in that order; junction bases with no gene match: 6. The CDR3 DNA follows: TGTGCCAGCAGCTCCGGGACTAGGGGGGAGACCCAGTACTTC. Translated, it gives CASSSGTRGETQYF.

The chain uses TRBV16 and TRBJ1-5, with a weak D call TRBD1 (5 bases). Germline V gives CDR1 KGHSY, CDR2 FQNENV. Trimming cost V 4 bases and J 3 bases, with 10 bases left between them. CDR3 length: 14 residues. The CDR3 nucleotides read TGTGCCAGCAGCCCCGGACACGTCAATCAGCCCCAGCATTTT. It codes for CASSPGHVNQPQHF.

This chain uses TRBV27 with TRBJ1-5; TRBD1 matches at 8 bases. There are 14 residues in the CDR3. Looked up from germline, CDR1 is MNHEY and CDR2 is SMNVEV (reference sequence). V dropped 5 bases and J dropped 5; count of bases not matched to a gene: 5. CDR3 protein: CASSDDRGDQPQHF. The CDR3 nucleotides read TGTGCCAGCAGTGACGACAGGGGAGATCAGCCCCAGCATTTT.

The chain carries TRBV9 and TRBJ2-1, with 7 bases fitting TRBD2. Germline-derived CDR1 and CDR2 are SGDLS and YYNGEE. The CDR3 runs to 15 residues. With 0 bases clipped from V and 6 bases from J, the junction kept 6 bases outside the gene matches. The CDR3 DNA follows: TGTGCCAGCAGCGTAGCAGCGGGACCCCTCAATGAGCAGTTCTTC. Amino acids: CASSVAAGPLNEQFF.

This clone appeared once. The rearrangement links TRBV18 to TRBJ1-5; possible D gene TRBD1, 5 bases. V was clipped by 3 bases and J by 3 bases, with 15 bases between them. Germline lookup yields CDR1 KGHSH and CDR2 LQKENI. This CDR3 is 16 amino acids long. The CDR3 nucleotides read TGTGCCAGCTCACCCAGCGGGAGGGACCCCAATCAGCCCCAGCATTTT. This gives the protein CASSPSGRDPNQPQHF.

The chain is built from TRBV5-3 and TRBJ1-3; 10 positions agree with TRBD1. TRBV5-3 carries the ORF label, with uncertain function. V lost 4 bases to trimming and J lost 8 bases; unmatched junction nucleotides: 6. The CDR3 sequence is 14 residues long. The CDR3 nucleotides are TGTGCCAGAAGCCCCCGGACAGGGGGAGACACCATATATTTT. It is translated as CARSPRTGGDTIYF.

This clone was counted only a few times. This chain links TRBV6-1 with TRBJ1-1; 7 nucleotides agree with TRBD1. The germline V gene encodes CDR1 MNHNS and CDR2 SASEGT. Trimming cost V 7 bases and J 7 bases; bases outside gene matches: 6. The CDR3 has 12 residues. CDR3 bases: TGTGCCAGCACCAGCGACAGGGTTGAAGCTTTCTTT. Translated: CASTSDRVEAFF.

The rearrangement joins TRBV6-5 to TRBJ2-5, with D possibly matching TRBD1 (6 bases). This CDR3 contains 9 residues. Per germline, CDR1 MNHEY and CDR2 SVGAGI. V lost 10 bases, J lost 9 bases, and 9 bases lay in between. CDR3 nucleotides: TGTGCCACCCAGGGGTCCCAGTACTTC. It specifies CATQGSQYF.

There are a few counts of this clone. The rearrangement links TRBV19 to TRBJ2-5, with TRBD2 matching 8 bases. This CDR3 is built from 15 residues. Germline values: CDR1 LNHDA, CDR2 SQIVND (reference sequence). Trimming removed 5 bases from V and 7 bases from J; junction bases left unmatched: 12. The CDR3 DNA reads as TGTGCCAGTAGTCTCCCAGGACTAGCCAGAGGGACCCAGTACTTC. Residues: CASSLPGLARGTQYF.

In this sample, this clone turned up once. The chain carries TRBV29-1 and TRBJ2-3, with D possibly matching TRBD2 (6 bases). This CDR3 comprises 12 residues. V was cut by 4 bases and J by 3 bases, with 8 bases left in between. Looked up from germline, CDR1 is SQVTM and CDR2 is ANQGSEA. CDR3 in DNA: TGCAGCGTTGCGGGGGTAACAGATACGCAGTATTTT. It translates to CSVAGVTDTQYF.